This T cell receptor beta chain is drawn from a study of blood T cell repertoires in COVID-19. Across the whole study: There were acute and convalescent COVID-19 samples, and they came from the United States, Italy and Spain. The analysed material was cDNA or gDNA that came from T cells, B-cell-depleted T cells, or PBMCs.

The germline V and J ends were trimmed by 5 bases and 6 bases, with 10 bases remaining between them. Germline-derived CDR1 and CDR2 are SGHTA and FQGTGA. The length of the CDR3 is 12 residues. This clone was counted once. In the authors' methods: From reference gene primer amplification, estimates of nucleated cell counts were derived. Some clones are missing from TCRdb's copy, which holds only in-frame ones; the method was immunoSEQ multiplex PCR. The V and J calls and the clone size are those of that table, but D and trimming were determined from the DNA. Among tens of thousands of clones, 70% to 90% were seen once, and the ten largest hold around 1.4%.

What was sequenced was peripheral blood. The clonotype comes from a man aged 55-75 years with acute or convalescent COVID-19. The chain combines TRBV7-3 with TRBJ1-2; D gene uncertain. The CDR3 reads CASSGGVDGYTF. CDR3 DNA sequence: TGTGCCAGCAGCGGCGGGGTGGATGGCTACACCTTC.